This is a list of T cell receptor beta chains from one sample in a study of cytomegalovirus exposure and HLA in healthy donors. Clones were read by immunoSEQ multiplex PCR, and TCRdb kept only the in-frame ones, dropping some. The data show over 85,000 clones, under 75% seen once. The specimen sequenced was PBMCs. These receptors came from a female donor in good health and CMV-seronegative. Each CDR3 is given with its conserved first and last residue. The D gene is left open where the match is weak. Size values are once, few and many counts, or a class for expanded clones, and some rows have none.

CDR3 DNA: TGTGCCAGCAGCTCCCGACAGGGGGCCGGGGAGCTGTTTTTT
CDR3 protein: CASSSRQGAGELFF
clone size: once
J gene: TRBJ2-2
D gene: TRBD1
V gene: TRBV11-2

CDR3 DNA: TGTGCCAGCAGTGTAGCGGGGGGTATCGATGAGCAGTTCTTC
CDR3 protein: CASSVAGGIDEQFF
clone size: few
J gene: TRBJ2-1
D gene: TRBD2
V gene: TRBV6-1

CDR3 DNA: TGTGCCAGCAGCCACAGGACAGGAGCAACGGAGACCCAGTACTTC
CDR3 protein: CASSHRTGATETQYF
clone size: NA
J gene: TRBJ2-5
D gene: TRBD1
V gene: TRBV13

CDR3 DNA: TGTGCCAGCAGCGCCCGTGAAGCTCCGGGCACTGAAGCTTTCTTT
CDR3 protein: CASSAREAPGTEAFF
clone size: NA
J gene: TRBJ1-1
D gene: NA
V gene: TRBV25-1

CDR3 DNA: TGTGCCAGCTCTCCCCGCGGGACAGGGGCTGGAGAGACCCAGTACTTC
CDR3 protein: CASSPRGTGAGETQYF
clone size: NA
J gene: TRBJ2-5
D gene: TRBD1
V gene: TRBV18

CDR3 DNA: TGCAGCGTTCCGGGACAGGGGCCCGAGCAGTACTTC
CDR3 protein: CSVPGQGPEQYF
clone size: NA
J gene: TRBJ2-7
D gene: TRBD1
V gene: TRBV29-1

CDR3 DNA: TGTGCCAGCTCATCGGACAGGGGACAGCCCCAGCATTTT
CDR3 protein: CASSSDRGQPQHF
clone size: NA
J gene: TRBJ1-5
D gene: TRBD1
V gene: TRBV18

CDR3 DNA: TGCAGCGCCATCGGGGGGACAGGGGATGGGGAGCAGTACTTC
CDR3 protein: CSAIGGTGDGEQYF
clone size: few
J gene: TRBJ2-7
D gene: TRBD1
V gene: TRBV29-1

CDR3 DNA: TGTGCCAGCAGCTTCGGGATCGGAACAGGGGGCCGGTCACCCCTCCACTTT
CDR3 protein: CASSFGIGTGGRSPLHF
clone size: NA
J gene: TRBJ1-6
D gene: TRBD1
V gene: TRBV7-2

CDR3 DNA: TGTGCCAGCAGCTGGACAGGGGGTGACTATGGCTACACCTTC
CDR3 protein: CASSWTGGDYGYTF
clone size: NA
J gene: TRBJ1-2
D gene: TRBD1
V gene: TRBV7-9

CDR3 DNA: TGTGCCAGCAGCTTGGGCGGGACTTTCTACGAGCAGTACTTC
CDR3 protein: CASSLGGTFYEQYF
clone size: NA
J gene: TRBJ2-7
D gene: NA
V gene: TRBV5-6